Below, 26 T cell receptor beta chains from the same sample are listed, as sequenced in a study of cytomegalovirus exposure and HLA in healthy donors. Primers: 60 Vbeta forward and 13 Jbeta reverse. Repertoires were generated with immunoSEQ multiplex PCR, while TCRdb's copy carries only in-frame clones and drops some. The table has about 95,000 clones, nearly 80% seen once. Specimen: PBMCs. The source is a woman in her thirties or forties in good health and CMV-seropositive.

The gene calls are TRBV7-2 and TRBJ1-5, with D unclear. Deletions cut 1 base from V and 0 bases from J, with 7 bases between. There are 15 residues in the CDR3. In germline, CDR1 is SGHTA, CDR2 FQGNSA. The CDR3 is CASSLGSRSNQPQHF. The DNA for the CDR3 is TGTGCCAGCAGCTTAGGGAGCCGTAGCAATCAGCCCCAGCATTTT.

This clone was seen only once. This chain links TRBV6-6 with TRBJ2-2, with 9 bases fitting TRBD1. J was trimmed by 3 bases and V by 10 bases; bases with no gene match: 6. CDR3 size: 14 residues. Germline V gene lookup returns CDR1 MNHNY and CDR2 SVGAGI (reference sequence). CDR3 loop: CAIRTGDYTGELFF. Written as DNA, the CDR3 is TGTGCCATCCGGACAGGGGATTACACCGGGGAGCTGTTTTTT.

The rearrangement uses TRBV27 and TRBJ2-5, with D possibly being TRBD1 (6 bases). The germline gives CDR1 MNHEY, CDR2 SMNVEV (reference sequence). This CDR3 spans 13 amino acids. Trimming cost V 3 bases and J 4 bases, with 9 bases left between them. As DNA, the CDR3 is TGTGCCAGCAGTTTCCAGGGGAGAGAGACCCAGTACTTC. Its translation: CASSFQGRETQYF.

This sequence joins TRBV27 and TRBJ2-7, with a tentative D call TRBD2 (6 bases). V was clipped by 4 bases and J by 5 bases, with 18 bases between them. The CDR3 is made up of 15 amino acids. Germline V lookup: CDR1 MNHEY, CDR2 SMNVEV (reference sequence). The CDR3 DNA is TGTGCCAGCAGTTCCCCCCGGGGACTTCTCGACGAGCAGTACTTC. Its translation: CASSSPRGLLDEQYF.

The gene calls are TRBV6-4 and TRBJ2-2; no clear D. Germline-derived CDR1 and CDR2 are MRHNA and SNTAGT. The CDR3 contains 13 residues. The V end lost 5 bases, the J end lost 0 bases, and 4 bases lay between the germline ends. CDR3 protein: CASSPTNTGELFF. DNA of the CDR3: TGTGCCAGCAGTCCTACGAACACCGGGGAGCTGTTTTTT.

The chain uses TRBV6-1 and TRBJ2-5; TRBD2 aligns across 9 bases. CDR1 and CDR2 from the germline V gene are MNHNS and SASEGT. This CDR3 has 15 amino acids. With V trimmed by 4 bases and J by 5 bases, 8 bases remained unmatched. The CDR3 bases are TGTGCCAGCAGTGTCCTTAGCGGGAGTGGTGAGACCCAGTACTTC. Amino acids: CASSVLSGSGETQYF.

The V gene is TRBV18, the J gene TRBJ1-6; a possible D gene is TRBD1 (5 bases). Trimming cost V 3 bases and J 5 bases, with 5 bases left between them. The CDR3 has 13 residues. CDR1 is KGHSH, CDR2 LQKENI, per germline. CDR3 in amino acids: CASSPRDNSPLHF. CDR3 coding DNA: TGTGCCAGCTCACCCAGGGATAATTCACCCCTCCACTTT.

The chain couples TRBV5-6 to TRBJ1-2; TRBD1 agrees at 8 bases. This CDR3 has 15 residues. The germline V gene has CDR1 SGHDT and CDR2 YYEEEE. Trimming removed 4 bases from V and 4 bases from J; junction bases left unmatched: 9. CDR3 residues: CASSLGAGGPYGYTF. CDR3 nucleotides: TGTGCCAGCAGCCTGGGAGCAGGGGGCCCCTATGGCTACACCTTC.

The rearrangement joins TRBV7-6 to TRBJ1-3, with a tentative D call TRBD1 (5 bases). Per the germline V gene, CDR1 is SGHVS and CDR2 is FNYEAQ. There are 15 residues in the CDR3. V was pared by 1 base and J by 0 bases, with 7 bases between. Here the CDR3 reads CASSLVQGSGNTIYF. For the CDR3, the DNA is TGTGCCAGCAGCTTAGTGCAGGGCTCTGGAAACACCATATATTTT.

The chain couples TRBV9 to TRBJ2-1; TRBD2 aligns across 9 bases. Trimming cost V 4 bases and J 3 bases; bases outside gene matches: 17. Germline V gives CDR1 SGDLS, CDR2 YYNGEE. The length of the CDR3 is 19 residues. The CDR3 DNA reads TGTGCCAGCAGCCCTACAGGTCCTAGCGGGATAGTTTTCTACAATGAGCAGTTCTTC. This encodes CASSPTGPSGIVFYNEQFF.

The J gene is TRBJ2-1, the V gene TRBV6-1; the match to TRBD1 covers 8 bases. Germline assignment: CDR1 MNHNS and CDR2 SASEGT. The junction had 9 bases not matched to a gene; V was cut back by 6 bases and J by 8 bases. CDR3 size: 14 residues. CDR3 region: CASRPGGAWYEQFF. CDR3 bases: TGTGCCAGCAGACCAGGGGGCGCTTGGTATGAGCAGTTCTTC.

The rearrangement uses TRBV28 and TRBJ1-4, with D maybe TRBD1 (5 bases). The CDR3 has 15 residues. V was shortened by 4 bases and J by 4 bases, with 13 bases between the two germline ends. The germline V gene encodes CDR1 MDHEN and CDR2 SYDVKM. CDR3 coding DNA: TGTGCCAGCAGTTCCCTGGGGGGAATTAATGAAAAACTGTTTTTT. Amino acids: CASSSLGGINEKLFF. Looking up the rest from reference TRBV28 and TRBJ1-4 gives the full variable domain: DVKVTQSSRYLVKRTGEKVFLECVQDMDHENMFWYRQDPGLGLRLIYFSYDVKMKEKGDIPEGYSVSREKKERFSLILESASTNQTSMYLCASSSLGGINEKLFFGSGTQLSVL.

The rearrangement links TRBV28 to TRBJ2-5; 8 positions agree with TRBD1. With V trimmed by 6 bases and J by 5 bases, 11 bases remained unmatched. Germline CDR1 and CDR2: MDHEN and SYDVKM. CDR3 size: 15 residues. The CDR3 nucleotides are TGTGCCAGCAGCGGAGGGCCAGGGGGCATGGAGACCCAGTACTTC. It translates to CASSGGPGGMETQYF.

The CDR3 DNA follows: TGTGCCAGCAGCCCTAGCGGGGGCACAGATACGCAGTATTTT. Translated: CASSPSGGTDTQYF. This chain links TRBV6-5 with TRBJ2-3; the match to TRBD2 covers 9 bases. V shed 6 bases and J 1 base; nucleotides not matched to a gene: 2. CDR1 and CDR2 from the germline V gene are MNHEY and SVGAGI. This CDR3 is 14 amino acids long.

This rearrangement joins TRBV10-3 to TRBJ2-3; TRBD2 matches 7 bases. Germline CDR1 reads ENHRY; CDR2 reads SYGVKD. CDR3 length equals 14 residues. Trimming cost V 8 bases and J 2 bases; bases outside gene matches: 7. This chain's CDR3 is CAISGGSITDTQYF. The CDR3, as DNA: TGTGCCATCTCTGGCGGGAGTATCACAGATACGCAGTATTTT.

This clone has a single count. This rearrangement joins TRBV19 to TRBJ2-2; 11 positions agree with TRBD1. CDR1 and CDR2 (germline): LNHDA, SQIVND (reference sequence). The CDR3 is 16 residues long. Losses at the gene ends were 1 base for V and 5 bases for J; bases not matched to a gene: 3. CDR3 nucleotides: TGTGCCAGTAGTATAGCCGGGACAGGGGGTACCGGGGAGCTGTTTTTT. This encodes CASSIAGTGGTGELFF. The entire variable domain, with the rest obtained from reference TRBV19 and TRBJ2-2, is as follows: DGGITQSPKYLFRKEGQNVTLSCEQNLNHDAMYWYRQDPGQGLRLIYYSQIVNDFQKGDIAEGYSVSREKKESFPLTVTSAQKNPTAFYLCASSIAGTGGTGELFFGEGSRLTVL.

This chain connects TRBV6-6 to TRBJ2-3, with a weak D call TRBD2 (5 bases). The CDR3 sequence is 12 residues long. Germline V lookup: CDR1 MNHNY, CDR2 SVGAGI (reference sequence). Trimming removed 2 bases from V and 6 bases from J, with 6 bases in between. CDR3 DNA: TGTGCCAGCAGTTACACTAGGGATACGCAGTATTTT. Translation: CASSYTRDTQYF.

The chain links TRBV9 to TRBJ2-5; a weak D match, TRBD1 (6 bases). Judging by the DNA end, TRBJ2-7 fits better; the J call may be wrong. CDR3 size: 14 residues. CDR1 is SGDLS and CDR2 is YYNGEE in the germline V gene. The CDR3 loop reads CASSVGQAVHEQYF. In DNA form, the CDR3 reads TGTGCCAGCAGCGTAGGACAGGCGGTCCACGAGCAGTACTTC.

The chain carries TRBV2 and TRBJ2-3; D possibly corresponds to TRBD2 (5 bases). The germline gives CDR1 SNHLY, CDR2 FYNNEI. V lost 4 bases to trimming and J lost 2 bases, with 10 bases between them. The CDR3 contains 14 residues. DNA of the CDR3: TGTGCCAGCAGTGGAGGGATACACACAGATACGCAGTATTTT. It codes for CASSGGIHTDTQYF. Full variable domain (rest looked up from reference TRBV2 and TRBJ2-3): EPEVTQTPSHQVTQMGQEVILRCVPISNHLYFYWYRQILGQKVEFLVSFYNNEISEKSEIFDDQFSVERPDGSNFTLKIRSTKLEDSAMYFCASSGGIHTDTQYFGPGTRLTVL.

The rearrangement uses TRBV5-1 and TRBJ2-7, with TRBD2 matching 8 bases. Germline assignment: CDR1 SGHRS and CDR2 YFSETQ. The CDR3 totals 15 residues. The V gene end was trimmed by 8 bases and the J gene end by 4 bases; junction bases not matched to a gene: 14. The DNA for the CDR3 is TGCGCCAGTCGGCTGGGCAGCGGGAGAGGTTACGAGCAGTACTTC. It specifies CASRLGSGRGYEQYF.

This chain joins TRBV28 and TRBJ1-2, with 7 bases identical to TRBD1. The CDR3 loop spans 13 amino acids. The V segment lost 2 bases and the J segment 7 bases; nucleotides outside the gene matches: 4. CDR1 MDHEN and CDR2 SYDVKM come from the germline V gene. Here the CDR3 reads CASSLRGRGGYTF. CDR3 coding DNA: TGTGCCAGCAGTTTAAGGGGGCGCGGTGGCTACACCTTC.

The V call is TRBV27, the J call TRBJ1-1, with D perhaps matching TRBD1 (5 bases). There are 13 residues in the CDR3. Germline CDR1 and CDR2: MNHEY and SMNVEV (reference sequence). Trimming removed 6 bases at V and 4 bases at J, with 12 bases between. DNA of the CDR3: TGTGCCAGCAGGACAGCCCTGGGCACTGAAGCTTTCTTT. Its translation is CASRTALGTEAFF.

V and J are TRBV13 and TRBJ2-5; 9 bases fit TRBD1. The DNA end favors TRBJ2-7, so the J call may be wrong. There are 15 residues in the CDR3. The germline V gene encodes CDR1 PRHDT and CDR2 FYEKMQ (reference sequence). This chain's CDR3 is CASSPGTGYPYEQYF. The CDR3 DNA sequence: TGTGCCAGCAGCCCAGGGACAGGGTATCCCTACGAGCAGTACTTC.

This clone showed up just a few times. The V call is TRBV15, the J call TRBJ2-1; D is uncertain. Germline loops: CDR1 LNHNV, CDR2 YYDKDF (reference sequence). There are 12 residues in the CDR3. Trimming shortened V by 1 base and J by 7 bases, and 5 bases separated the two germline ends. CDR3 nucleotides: TGTGCCACCAGCAGAGCCACTAATGAGCAGTTCTTC. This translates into CATSRATNEQFF.

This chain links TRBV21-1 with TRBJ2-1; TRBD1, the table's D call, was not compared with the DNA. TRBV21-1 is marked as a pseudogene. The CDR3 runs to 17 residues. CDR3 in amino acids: CASSKGGQNPLAKGQFF. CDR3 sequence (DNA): TGTGCCAGCAGCAAAGGCGGACAGAACCCATTAGCAAAAGGGCAGTTCTTC.

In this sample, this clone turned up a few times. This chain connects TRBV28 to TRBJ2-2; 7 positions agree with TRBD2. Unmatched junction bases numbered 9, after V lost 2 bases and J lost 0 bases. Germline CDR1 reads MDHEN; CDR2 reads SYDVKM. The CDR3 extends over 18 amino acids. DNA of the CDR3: TGTGCCAGCAGTTTAGGTGGGGGGGGTGTGGCGAACACCGGGGAGCTGTTTTTT. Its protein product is CASSLGGGGVANTGELFF. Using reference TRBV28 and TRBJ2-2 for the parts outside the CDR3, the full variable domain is DVKVTQSSRYLVKRTGEKVFLECVQDMDHENMFWYRQDPGLGLRLIYFSYDVKMKEKGDIPEGYSVSREKKERFSLILESASTNQTSMYLCASSLGGGGVANTGELFFGEGSRLTVL.